This T cell receptor beta chain was sequenced in a study of blood T cell repertoires in COVID-19. Study in general: The study drew acute and convalescent COVID-19 samples from the United States, Italy and Spain. PBMCs, B-cell-depleted T cells, or T cells provided the cDNA or gDNA that made up the material.

Per the original data handling: Amplification of reference gene primers was used by the study to estimate nucleated cell counts. Sequencing was performed with immunoSEQ multiplex PCR; in TCRdb, only in-frame clones are kept and a portion is missing. The V and J calls and the clone size are those of that table, but D and trimming were determined from the DNA. The sample carries a few hundred thousand clones, around 85% recorded once. Resolution of symptoms, clearance, or two negative PCRs was present in recovered Cohort 3 donors. The CDR3 loop spans 12 amino acids. The V gene lost 5 bases and the J gene lost 7 bases, with 11 bases spanning the gap. Germline V lookup: CDR1 SEHNR, CDR2 FQNEAQ (reference sequence).

This sequence was found in a woman aged 50 to 60 who had recovered from COVID-19. Sequenced: PBMCs or T cells enriched from blood (not recorded which). The rearrangement uses TRBV7-9 and TRBJ1-2; D remains ambiguous. For the CDR3, the DNA is TGTGCCAGCAGCCAAAAGGCTAGTGGCTACACCTTC. It translates to CASSQKASGYTF.